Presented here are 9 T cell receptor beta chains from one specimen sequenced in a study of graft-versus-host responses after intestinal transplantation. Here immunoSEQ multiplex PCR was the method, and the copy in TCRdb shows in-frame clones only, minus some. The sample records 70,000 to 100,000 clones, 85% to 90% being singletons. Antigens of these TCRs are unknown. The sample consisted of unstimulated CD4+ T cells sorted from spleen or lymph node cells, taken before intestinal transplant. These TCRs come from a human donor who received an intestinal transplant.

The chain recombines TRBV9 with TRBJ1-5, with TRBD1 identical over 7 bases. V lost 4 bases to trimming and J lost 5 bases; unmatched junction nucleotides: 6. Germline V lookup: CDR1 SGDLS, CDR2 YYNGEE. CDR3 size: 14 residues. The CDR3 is CASSPGTVDQPQHF. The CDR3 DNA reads TGTGCCAGCAGCCCAGGGACAGTCGATCAGCCCCAGCATTTT. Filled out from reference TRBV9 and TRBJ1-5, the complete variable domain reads DSGVTQTPKHLITATGQRVTLRCSPRSGDLSVYWYQQSLDQGLQFLIQYYNGEERAKGNILERFSAQQFPDLHSELNLSSLELGDSALYFCASSPGTVDQPQHFGDGTRLSIL.

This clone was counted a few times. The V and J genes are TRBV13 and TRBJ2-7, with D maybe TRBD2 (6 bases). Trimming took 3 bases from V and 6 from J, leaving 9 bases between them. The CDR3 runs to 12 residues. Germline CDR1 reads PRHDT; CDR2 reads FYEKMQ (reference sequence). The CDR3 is CASSFGGAEQYF. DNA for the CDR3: TGTGCCAGCAGCTTCGGGGGAGCCGAGCAGTACTTC.

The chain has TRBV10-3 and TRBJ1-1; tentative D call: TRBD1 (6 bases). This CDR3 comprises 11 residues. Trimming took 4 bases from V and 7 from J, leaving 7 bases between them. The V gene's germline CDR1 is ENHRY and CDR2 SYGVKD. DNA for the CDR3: TGTGCCATCAGTGCCAGGGGTGAAGCTTTCTTT. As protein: CAISARGEAFF.

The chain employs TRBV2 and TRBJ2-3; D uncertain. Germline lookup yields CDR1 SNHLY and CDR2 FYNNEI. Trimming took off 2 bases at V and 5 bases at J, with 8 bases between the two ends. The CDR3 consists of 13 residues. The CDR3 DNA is TGTGCCAGCAGTGAATTCAACGGAGATACGCAGTATTTT. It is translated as CASSEFNGDTQYF.

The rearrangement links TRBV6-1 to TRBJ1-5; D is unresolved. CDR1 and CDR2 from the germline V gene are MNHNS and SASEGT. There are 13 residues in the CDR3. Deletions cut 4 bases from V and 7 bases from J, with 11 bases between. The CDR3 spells CASSGGIWQPQHF. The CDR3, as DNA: TGTGCCAGCAGTGGCGGCATATGGCAGCCCCAGCATTTT.

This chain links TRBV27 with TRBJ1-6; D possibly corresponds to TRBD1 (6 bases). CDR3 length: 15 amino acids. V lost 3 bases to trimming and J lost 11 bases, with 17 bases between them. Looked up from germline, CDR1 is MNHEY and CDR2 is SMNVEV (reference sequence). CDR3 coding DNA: TGTGCCAGCAGTTTGTCCAGGGGCGTCTGGGCACCCCTCCACTTT. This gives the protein CASSLSRGVWAPLHF.

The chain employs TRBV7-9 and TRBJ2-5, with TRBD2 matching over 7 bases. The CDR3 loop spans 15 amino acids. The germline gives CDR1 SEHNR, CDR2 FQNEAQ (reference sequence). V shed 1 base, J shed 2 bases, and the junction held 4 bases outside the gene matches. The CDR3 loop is CASSLGRGRQETQYF. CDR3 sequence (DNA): TGTGCCAGCAGCTTAGGGCGGGGGAGACAAGAGACCCAGTACTTC.

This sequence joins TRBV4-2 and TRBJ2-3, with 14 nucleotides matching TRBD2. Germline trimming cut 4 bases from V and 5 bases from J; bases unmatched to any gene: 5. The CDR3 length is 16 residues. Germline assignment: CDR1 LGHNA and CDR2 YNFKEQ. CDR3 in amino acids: CASSPGTSGSGDTQYF. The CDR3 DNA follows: TGTGCCAGCAGCCCTGGGACTAGCGGGAGTGGAGATACGCAGTATTTT.

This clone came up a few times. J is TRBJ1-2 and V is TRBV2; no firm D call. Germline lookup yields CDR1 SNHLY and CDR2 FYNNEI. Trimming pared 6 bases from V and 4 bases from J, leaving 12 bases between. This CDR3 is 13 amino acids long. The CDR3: CASRVDPSYGYTF. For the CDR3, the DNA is TGTGCCAGCAGGGTAGATCCTAGCTATGGCTACACCTTC. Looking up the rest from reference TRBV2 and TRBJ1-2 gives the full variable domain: EPEVTQTPSHQVTQMGQEVILRCVPISNHLYFYWYRQILGQKVEFLVSFYNNEISEKSEIFDDQFSVERPDGSNFTLKIRSTKLEDSAMYFCASRVDPSYGYTFGSGTRLTVV.